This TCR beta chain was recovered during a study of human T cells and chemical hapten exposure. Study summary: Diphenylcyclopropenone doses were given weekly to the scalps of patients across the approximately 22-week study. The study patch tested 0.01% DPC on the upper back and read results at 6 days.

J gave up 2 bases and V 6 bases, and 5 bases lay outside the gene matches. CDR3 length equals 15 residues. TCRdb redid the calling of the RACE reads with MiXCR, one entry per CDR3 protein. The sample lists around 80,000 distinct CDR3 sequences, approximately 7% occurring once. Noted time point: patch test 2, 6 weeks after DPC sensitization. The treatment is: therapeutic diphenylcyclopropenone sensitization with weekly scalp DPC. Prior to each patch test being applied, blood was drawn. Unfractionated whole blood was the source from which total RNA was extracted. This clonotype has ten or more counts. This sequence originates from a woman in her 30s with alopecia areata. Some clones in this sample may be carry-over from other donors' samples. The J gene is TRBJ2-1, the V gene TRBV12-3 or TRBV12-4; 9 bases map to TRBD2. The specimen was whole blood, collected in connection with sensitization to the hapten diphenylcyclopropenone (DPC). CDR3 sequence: CASRRAGGPYNEQFF. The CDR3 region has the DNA TGTGCCAGCAGACGGGCGGGGGGGCCCTACAATGAGCAGTTCTTC.